This T cell receptor beta chain was recovered during a study of cytotoxic CD8 clonotypes in ibrutinib-treated CLL. Study in general: Across the patients, 11 were relapsed/refractory, around 16 treatment-naive and some 17 IGHV unmutated.

CDR1 and CDR2 (germline): MNHEY, SVGAGI. This CDR3 has 15 amino acids. The V end lost 6 bases, the J end lost 4 bases, and 16 bases lay between the germline ends. TCRdb's copy holds only in-frame clones and misses some; the assay was immunoSEQ multiplex PCR. The table includes over 150,000 clones, roughly 77% detected once. The gene calls are TRBV6-5 and TRBJ2-1; D not certain. This receptor was obtained from a human donor with chronic lymphocytic leukemia. The input for sequencing was PBMCs, taken after 12 months of ibrutinib treatment. CDR3 in DNA: TGTGCCAGCAGCCTCACCGAGCTGGGATACAATGAGCAGTTCTTC. This codes for CASSLTELGYNEQFF.